Presented here are 19 T cell receptor beta chains from one specimen sequenced in a study of blood T cell repertoires in COVID-19. Produced via immunoSEQ multiplex PCR; TCRdb's table is partial and in-frame only. The data show approximately 140,000 clones, with approximately 80% seen just once and approximately 6.1% held by the top ten. Sequencing was done on a sample of peripheral blood. Source of these receptors: a human donor in a cohort sampled during active COVID-19.

The chain couples TRBV7-2 to TRBJ1-1; tentative D call: TRBD1 (6 bases). This CDR3 has 14 amino acids. The germline gives CDR1 SGHTA, CDR2 FQGNSA. Trimming pared 5 bases from V and 3 bases from J, leaving 13 bases between. CDR3 in amino acids: CASSTDPGDTEAFF. The CDR3 DNA reads as TGTGCCAGCAGCACCGACCCAGGGGACACTGAAGCTTTCTTT.

The rearrangement links TRBV2 to TRBJ2-1, with 7 positions matching TRBD2. The CDR3 runs to 14 residues. V dropped 8 bases and J dropped 4; count of bases not matched to a gene: 8. Germline CDR1 and CDR2: SNHLY and FYNNEI. DNA of the CDR3: TGTGCCAGCGGGTGGGCGGGGGTATACAATGAGCAGTTCTTC. It codes for CASGWAGVYNEQFF.

The chain employs TRBV5-3 and TRBJ1-6, with 7 bases identical to TRBD1. TRBV5-3 qualifies as an ORF whose function is uncertain. The CDR3 has 17 residues. J gave up 0 bases and V 5 bases, and 8 bases lay outside the gene matches. The CDR3 sequence is CARSRTGLSSYNSPLHF. CDR3 DNA: TGTGCCAGAAGTCGGACAGGCCTAAGCTCCTATAATTCACCCCTCCACTTT.

This clone was seen a handful of times. The V and J genes are TRBV7-3 and TRBJ2-7; 9 nucleotides line up with TRBD1. CDR1 and CDR2 (germline): SGHTA, FQGTGA. The CDR3 runs to 15 residues. V trimming: 2 bases; J trimming: 2 bases; junction bases outside the gene matches: 4. As DNA, the CDR3 is TGTGCCAGCAGCTTAGGGACAGGGAATACCTACGAGCAGTACTTC. Its protein product is CASSLGTGNTYEQYF.

The CDR3 spells CASSLGGLASWEDTQYF. The CDR3 bases are TGTGCCAGCAGCTTAGGTGGTCTAGCTTCGTGGGAAGATACGCAGTATTTT. The V call is TRBV7-9, the J call TRBJ2-3; the D gene is possibly TRBD2 (5 bases). This CDR3 is 17 amino acids long. The germline gives CDR1 SEHNR, CDR2 FQNEAQ (reference sequence). The V gene lost 1 base and the J gene lost 5 bases, with 19 bases spanning the gap.

There are a few counts of this clone. The chain employs TRBV27 and TRBJ1-5; weak D call: TRBD1 (5 bases). Trimming removed 9 bases from V and 4 bases from J, with 19 bases in between. This CDR3 region has 15 residues. From germline, CDR1 is MNHEY and CDR2 SMNVEV (reference sequence). Here the CDR3 reads CARHPRRGSNQPQHF. CDR3 in DNA: TGTGCCAGACATCCAAGGAGGGGTTCGAATCAGCCCCAGCATTTT.

The rearrangement links TRBV7-6 to TRBJ2-5; D is possibly TRBD1 (5 bases). CDR1 and CDR2 from the germline V gene are SGHVS and FNYEAQ. Trimming left V 2 bases short and J 6 bases short, with 10 bases between. The CDR3 loop spans 13 amino acids. CDR3 amino acids: CASSLSGRQTQYF. CDR3 DNA sequence: TGTGCCAGCAGCTTATCAGGGCGACAGACCCAGTACTTC. Full variable domain (outside the CDR3, taken from reference TRBV7-6 and TRBJ2-5): GAGVSQSPRYKVTKRGQDVALRCDPISGHVSLYWYRQALGQGPEFLTYFNYEAQQDKSGLPNDRFSAERPEGSISTLTIQRTEQRDSAMYRCASSLSGRQTQYFGPGTRLLVL.

The gene calls are TRBV3-1 (or the pseudogene TRBV3-2) and TRBJ2-2; D call uncertain. Germline CDR1 reads LGHDT; CDR2 reads YNNKEL (reference sequence). Trimming removed 4 bases from V and 7 bases from J, with 4 bases in between. The CDR3 extends over 11 amino acids. The CDR3 is CASSRGGELFF. CDR3 nucleotide sequence: TGTGCCAGCAGCCGCGGCGGGGAGCTGTTTTTT.

V gene TRBV9 combines with J gene TRBJ2-3, with 7 bases lining up with TRBD2. The CDR3 is 16 amino acids. In germline, CDR1 is SGDLS, CDR2 YYNGEE. The V and J ends lost 4 bases and 0 bases, in that order; junction bases with no gene match: 8. The CDR3 is CASSLLGEGSTDTQYF. Here the CDR3 DNA reads TGTGCCAGCAGCCTCCTCGGGGAGGGGAGCACAGATACGCAGTATTTT.

The chain joins TRBV19 to TRBJ1-2; D uncertain. V lost 2 bases, J lost 6 bases, and 10 bases lay in between. The CDR3 is 13 amino acids. Per germline, CDR1 LNHDA and CDR2 SQIVND (reference sequence). The CDR3 DNA sequence: TGTGCCAGTAGTATACGCGAATCCAATGGCTACACCTTC. Translating it yields CASSIRESNGYTF.

This clone was observed a handful of times. V usage is TRBV11-2 and J usage is TRBJ1-2, with TRBD1 matching over 8 bases. Germline lookup yields CDR1 SGHAT and CDR2 FQNNGV. The length of the CDR3 is 15 residues. Losses at the gene ends were 4 bases for V and 4 bases for J; bases not matched to a gene: 8. The CDR3 DNA is TGTGCCAGCAGCTCCCGCCAGGGGGCGATCTATGGCTACACCTTC. It yields the protein CASSSRQGAIYGYTF.

V gene TRBV9 combines with J gene TRBJ2-5, with 11 bases aligning to TRBD2. The CDR3 sequence is 15 residues long. Trimming removed 0 bases from V and 4 bases from J; junction bases left unmatched: 2. The germline V gene has CDR1 SGDLS and CDR2 YYNGEE. As DNA, the CDR3 is TGTGCCAGCAGCGTAGCTAGCGGGGGGCTAGAGACCCAGTACTTC. Protein product: CASSVASGGLETQYF.

This rearrangement joins TRBV4-3 to TRBJ2-7, with D possibly TRBD1 on 6 matching bases. The CDR3 has 15 amino acids. The germline gives CDR1 LGHNA, CDR2 YSLEER. V lost 4 bases, J lost 0 bases, and 13 bases lay in between. The CDR3 spells CASSRVRDTSYEQYF. In DNA form, the CDR3 reads TGCGCCAGCAGCCGCGTTAGGGACACCTCCTACGAGCAGTACTTC.

The V gene is TRBV6-2 or TRBV6-3, the J gene TRBJ2-5; maybe TRBD2 (5 bases). There are 18 residues in the CDR3. The V and J ends lost 6 bases and 7 bases respectively, with 30 bases between them. Germline CDR1 and CDR2: MNHEY and SVGEGT. CDR3 nucleotides: TGTGCCAGCAGCCGAGTTCCGCGCTCGACGGAAGATCGGGGGACCCAGTACTTC. Translation: CASSRVPRSTEDRGTQYF.

Note on this clone: One end of the junction is discordant with germline, which a read error may explain. This chain connects TRBV7-7 to TRBJ2-1; 11 nucleotides line up with TRBD2. The CDR3 has 15 amino acids. CDR1 and CDR2 from the germline V gene are SSHAT and FNYEAQ (reference sequence). CDR3 nucleotide sequence: TGTGCTAGCAGCCATAGCGGGGGGGACTTCAATGAGCAGTTCTTC. It encodes CASSHSGGDFNEQFF. Full variable domain (remainder filled in from reference TRBV7-7 and TRBJ2-1): GAGVSQSPRYKVTKRGQDVTLRCDPISSHATLYWYQQALGQGPEFLTYFNYEAQPDKSGLPSDRFSAERPEGSISTLTIQRTEQRDSAMYRCASSHSGGDFNEQFFGPGTRLTVL.

The chain joins TRBV5-8 to TRBJ2-5; maybe TRBD2 (6 bases). The CDR3 covers 17 residues. V was pared by 4 bases and J by 2 bases, with 21 bases between. The germline CDR1 and CDR2 sequences are SGHTS and YDEGEE. This CDR3 is CASSDGTVWLSQETQYF. CDR3 DNA sequence: TGTGCCAGCAGCGATGGGACTGTGTGGCTTTCACAAGAGACCCAGTACTTC. The full variable domain, rest sourced from reference TRBV5-8 and TRBJ2-5, is EAGVTQSPTHLIKTRGQQATLRCSPISGHTSVYWYQQALGLGLQFLLWYDEGEERNRGNFPPRFSGRQFPNYSSELNVNALELEDSALYLCASSDGTVWLSQETQYFGPGTRLLVL.

This clone was recorded only once. The chain links TRBV5-4 to TRBJ1-1; 10 bases are a match to TRBD1. CDR1 is SGHNT, CDR2 YYREEE, per germline (reference sequence). Trimming at V came to 1 base and at J to 3 bases, leaving 6 bases not matched to a gene. The CDR3 spans 16 residues. The CDR3 sequence: CASSLSPTGGHTEAFF. The DNA of the CDR3 is TGTGCCAGCAGCTTGTCCCCGACAGGGGGCCACACTGAAGCTTTCTTT.

The J gene is TRBJ2-5, the V gene TRBV7-2, with TRBD2 as a possible D gene (5 bases). CDR1 SGHTA and CDR2 FQGNSA come from the germline V gene. V was cut by 5 bases and J by 4 bases, with 14 bases left in between. This CDR3 region has 14 residues. The CDR3 nucleotides read TGTGCCAGCAGCATCTGGGGAGTCAGAGAGACCCAGTACTTC. It yields the protein CASSIWGVRETQYF.

In this sample, this clone turned up once. The chain combines TRBV9 with TRBJ1-4, with D possibly TRBD1 on 6 matching bases. From germline, CDR1 is SGDLS and CDR2 YYNGEE. Trimming took off 4 bases at V and 4 bases at J, with 17 bases between the two ends. The CDR3 consists of 16 residues. The CDR3 nucleotides are TGTGCCAGCAGCTATGGGGGCAGGGCTAATAATGAAAAACTGTTTTTT. Translated: CASSYGGRANNEKLFF. The complete variable domain, with remaining parts taken from reference TRBV9 and TRBJ1-4, reads DSGVTQTPKHLITATGQRVTLRCSPRSGDLSVYWYQQSLDQGLQFLIQYYNGEERAKGNILERFSAQQFPDLHSELNLSSLELGDSALYFCASSYGGRANNEKLFFGSGTQLSVL.